The clone carrying this TCR beta chain was seen ten or more times. The library came from three nested PCR rounds adapted from ARM-PCR protocols. A single record per CDR3 protein comes from TCRdb applying MiXCR to the multiplex PCR reads. The data show 52,000 or so distinct CDR3 sequences, 74% seen once. RNA was extracted from bulk tissue without any cell sorting. Distant lung tissue was collected more than 3 cm away from the tumor edge. V lost 4 bases to trimming and J lost 5 bases; unmatched junction nucleotides: 4. This CDR3 contains 13 residues. The germline gives CDR1 GTSNPN, CDR2 SVGIG (reference sequence). This sample was included in a study of tumor and adjacent non-tumor tissue in lung cancer.

This clonotype was obtained from a woman aged 55 to 70 with non-small cell lung cancer. Source material: distant non-tumor lung tissue. The chain uses TRBV30 and TRBJ2-7; 11 bases map to TRBD1. CDR3: CAWTGQGVHEQYF. The CDR3 nucleotides read TGTGCCTGGACGGGACAGGGGGTTCACGAGCAGTACTTC.